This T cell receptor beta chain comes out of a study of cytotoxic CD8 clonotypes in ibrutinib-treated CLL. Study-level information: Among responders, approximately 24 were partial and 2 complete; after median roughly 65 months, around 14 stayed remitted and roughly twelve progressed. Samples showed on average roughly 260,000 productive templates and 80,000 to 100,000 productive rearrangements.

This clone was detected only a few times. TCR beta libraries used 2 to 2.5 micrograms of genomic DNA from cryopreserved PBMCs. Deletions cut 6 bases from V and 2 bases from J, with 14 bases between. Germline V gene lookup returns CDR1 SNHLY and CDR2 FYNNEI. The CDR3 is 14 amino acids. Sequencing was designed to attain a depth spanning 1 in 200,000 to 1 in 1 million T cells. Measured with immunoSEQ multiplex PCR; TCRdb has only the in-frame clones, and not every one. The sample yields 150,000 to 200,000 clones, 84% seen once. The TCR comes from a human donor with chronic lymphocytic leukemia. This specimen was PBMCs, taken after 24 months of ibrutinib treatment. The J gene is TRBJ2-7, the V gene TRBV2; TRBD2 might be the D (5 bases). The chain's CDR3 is CASRSGLAAYEQYF. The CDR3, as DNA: TGTGCCAGCAGATCCGGACTCGCCGCCTACGAGCAGTACTTC.